Listed here is a single TCR beta chain. Its antigen is currently unknown. The source of the sample is a study of cytomegalovirus exposure and HLA in healthy donors. Whole-study context: Earlier, some 170 million T cells were analyzed, and about 100 million unique TCR beta sequences were found among them.

Trimming removed 3 bases at V and 8 bases at J, with 8 bases between. The CDR3 length is 13 residues. Germline V gene data show CDR1 as SGHAT and CDR2 as FQNNGV. Researchers ran the PCR with 60 Vbeta and 13 Jbeta primers. Source study methods: The authors later counted 75 million to 90 million unique TCR beta chains, roughly 10 million of them shared. Libraries were prepared by immunoSEQ multiplex PCR; TCRdb keeps only in-frame clonotypes and omits some of them. That table supplies the V and J calls and clone size; D and trimming were determined from the DNA. The sample lists some 150,000 clones; roughly 85% were seen once. The study, taken as a whole, reports: In a later analysis, V- and J-gene trimming of beta chains associated with a DCLRE1C missense variant, replicated independently. As confirmed in vitro, three CMV-associated chains were specific for CMV antigens.

Sequencing was carried out using PBMCs. The TCR was taken from a man aged 40-55 years in good health and CMV-seronegative. The genes are TRBV11-2 and TRBJ1-6; D uncertain. CDR3 nucleotides: TGTGCCAGCAGCTTCCAGGCTGATTCACCCCTCCACTTT. Translation gives CASSFQADSPLHF.